This T cell receptor (beta chain) appears in the sequencing data of a study of T cells in Graves' hyperthyroidism and ophthalmopathy. Study-level results: Most clonotypes expanded in the thyroid (above 0.001) were also present in blood.

PBMCs were collected from an approximately 9.4 ml volume of fresh peripheral blood. Template material for amplifying TCR beta CDR3 regions consisted of RNA transcripts. The primer set for the first-round RT-PCR of the TCR CDR3 was HTBI. In TCRdb, the multiplex PCR reads were re-called with MiXCR into one record per CDR3 protein. The table shows hundreds of thousands of distinct CDR3 sequences, with approximately 15% occurring only once. This clonotype has a count of ten or more. The antigen remains undetermined. Material for sequencing was blood. The sequence was collected from a woman under 30 with Graves' hyperthyroidism.

The CDR3 spells CASSPHRVGSTDTQYF. The CDR3 nucleotides are TGTGCCAGCAGCCCGCACAGGGTAGGAAGCACAGATACGCAGTATTTT. The chain links TRBV7-8 to TRBJ2-3; D might be TRBD1 (6 bases). This CDR3 is 16 amino acids long. V lost 5 bases, J lost 0 bases, and 15 bases lay in between. From germline, CDR1 is SGHVS and CDR2 FQNEAQ.